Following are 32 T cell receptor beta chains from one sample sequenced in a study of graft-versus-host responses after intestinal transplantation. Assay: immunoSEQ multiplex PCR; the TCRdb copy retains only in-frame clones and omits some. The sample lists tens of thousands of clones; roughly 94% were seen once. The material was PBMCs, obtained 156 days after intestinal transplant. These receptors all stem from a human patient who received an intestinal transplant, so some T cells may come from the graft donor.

DNA for the CDR3: TGCGCCAGCAGCTTGGAACGTACAGGGTTTGGCTACACCTTC. Protein sequence: CASSLERTGFGYTF. This chain connects TRBV5-1 to TRBJ1-2; perhaps TRBD1 as D (6 bases). This CDR3 spans 14 amino acids. V gave up 0 bases and J gave up 7 bases, with 13 bases separating them. Germline loops: CDR1 SGHRS, CDR2 YFSETQ.

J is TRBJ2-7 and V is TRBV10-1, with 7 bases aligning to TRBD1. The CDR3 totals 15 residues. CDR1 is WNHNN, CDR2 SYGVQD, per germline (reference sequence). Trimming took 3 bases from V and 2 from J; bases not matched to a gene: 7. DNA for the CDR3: TGCGCCAGCAGTGAAGACCGGGACAGCGCCTACGAGCAGTACTTC. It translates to CASSEDRDSAYEQYF.

The CDR3 DNA follows: TGCGCCAGCAGCCAAGGTCAGGGTTGGGGACCCTCCAAAAACATTCAGTACTTC. It translates to CASSQGQGWGPSKNIQYF. The genes are TRBV4-3 and TRBJ2-4; D is possibly TRBD1 or TRBD2 (5 bases each). The CDR3 covers 18 residues. Between the trimmed V and J ends, which lost 1 base and 2 bases, there was a span of 18 bases. Germline CDR1 is LGHNA and CDR2 is YSLEER.

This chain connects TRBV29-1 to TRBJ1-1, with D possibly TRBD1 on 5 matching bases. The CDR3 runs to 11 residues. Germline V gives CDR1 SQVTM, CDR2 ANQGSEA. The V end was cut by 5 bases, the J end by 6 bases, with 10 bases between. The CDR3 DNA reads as TGCAGCGTTTTTTGGGGCCCTGAAGCTTTCTTT. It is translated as CSVFWGPEAFF. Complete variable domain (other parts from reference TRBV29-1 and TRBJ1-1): SAVISQKPSRDICQRGTSLTIQCQVDSQVTMMFWYRQQPGQSLTLIATANQGSEATYESGFVIDKFPISRPNLTFSTLTVSNMSPEDSSIYLCSVFWGPEAFFGQGTRLTVV.

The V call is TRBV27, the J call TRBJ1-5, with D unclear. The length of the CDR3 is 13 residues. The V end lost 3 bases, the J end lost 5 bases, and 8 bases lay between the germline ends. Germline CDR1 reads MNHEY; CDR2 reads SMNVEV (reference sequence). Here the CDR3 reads CASSFAGYQPQHF. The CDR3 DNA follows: TGTGCCAGCAGTTTTGCCGGATATCAGCCCCAGCATTTT.

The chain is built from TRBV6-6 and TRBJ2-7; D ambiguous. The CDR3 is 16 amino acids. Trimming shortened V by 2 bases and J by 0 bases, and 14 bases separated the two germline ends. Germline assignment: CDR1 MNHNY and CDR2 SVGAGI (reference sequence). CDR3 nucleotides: TGTGCCAGCAGTTACCGGACGGTGGGAAGCTCCTACGAGCAGTACTTC. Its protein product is CASSYRTVGSSYEQYF.

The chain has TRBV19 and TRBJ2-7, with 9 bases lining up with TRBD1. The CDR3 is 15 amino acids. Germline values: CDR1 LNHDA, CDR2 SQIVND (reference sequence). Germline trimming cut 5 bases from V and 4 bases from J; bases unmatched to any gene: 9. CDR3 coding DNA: TGTGCCAGTAGTCCCCGACAGGGGGGATTTTACGAGCAGTACTTC. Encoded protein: CASSPRQGGFYEQYF.

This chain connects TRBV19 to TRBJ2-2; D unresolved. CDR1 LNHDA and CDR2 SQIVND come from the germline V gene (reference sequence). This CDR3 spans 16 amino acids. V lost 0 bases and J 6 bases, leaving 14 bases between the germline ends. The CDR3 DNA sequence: TGTGCCAGTAGTATAGATCATAATCTTAGGGCCGGGGAGCTGTTTTTT. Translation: CASSIDHNLRAGELFF.

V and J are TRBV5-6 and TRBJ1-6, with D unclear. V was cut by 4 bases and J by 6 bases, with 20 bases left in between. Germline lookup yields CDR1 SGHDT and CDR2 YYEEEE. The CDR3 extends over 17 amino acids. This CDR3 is CASSPLPTTEGNSPLHF. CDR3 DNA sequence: TGTGCCAGCAGCCCCCTCCCCACAACAGAAGGTAATTCACCCCTCCACTTT.

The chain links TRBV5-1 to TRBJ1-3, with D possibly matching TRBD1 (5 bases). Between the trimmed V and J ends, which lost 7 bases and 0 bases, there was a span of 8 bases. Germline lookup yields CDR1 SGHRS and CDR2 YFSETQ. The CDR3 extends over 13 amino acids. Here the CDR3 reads CASAQGSGNTIYF. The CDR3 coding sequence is TGCGCCAGCGCCCAGGGCTCTGGAAACACCATATATTTT.

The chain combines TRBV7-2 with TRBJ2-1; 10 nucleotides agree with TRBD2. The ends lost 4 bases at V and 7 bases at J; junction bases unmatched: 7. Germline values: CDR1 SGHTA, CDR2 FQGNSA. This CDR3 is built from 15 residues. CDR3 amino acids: CASSSSGGAINEQFF. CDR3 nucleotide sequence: TGTGCCAGCAGCTCAAGCGGGGGGGCCATTAATGAGCAGTTCTTC.

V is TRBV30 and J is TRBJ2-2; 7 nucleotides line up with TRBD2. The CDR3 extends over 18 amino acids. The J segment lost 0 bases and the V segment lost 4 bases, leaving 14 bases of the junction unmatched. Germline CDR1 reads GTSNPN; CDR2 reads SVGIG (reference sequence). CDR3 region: CAWTIKTGAGSNTGELFF. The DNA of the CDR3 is TGTGCCTGGACCATTAAAACAGGAGCGGGATCGAACACCGGGGAGCTGTTTTTT.

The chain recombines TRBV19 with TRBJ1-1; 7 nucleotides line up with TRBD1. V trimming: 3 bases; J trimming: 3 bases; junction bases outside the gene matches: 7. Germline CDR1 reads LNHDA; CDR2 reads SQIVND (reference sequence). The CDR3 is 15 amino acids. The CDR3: CASSMYAGGDTEAFF. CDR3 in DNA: TGTGCCAGTAGTATGTACGCAGGGGGTGACACTGAAGCTTTCTTT.

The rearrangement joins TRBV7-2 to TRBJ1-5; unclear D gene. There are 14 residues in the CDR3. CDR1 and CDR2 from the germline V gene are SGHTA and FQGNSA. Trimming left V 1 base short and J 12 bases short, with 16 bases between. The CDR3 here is CASSLGSRREVQHF. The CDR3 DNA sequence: TGTGCCAGCAGCTTAGGGTCAAGAAGGGAGGTCCAGCATTTT.

CDR3 protein: CASSVGTGPATTNEKLFF. Written as DNA, the CDR3 is TGTGCCAGCAGTGTAGGTACGGGTCCTGCTACAACTAATGAAAAACTGTTTTTT. V gene TRBV2 combines with J gene TRBJ1-4; the D is unclear. Germline lookup yields CDR1 SNHLY and CDR2 FYNNEI. V was pared by 4 bases and J by 0 bases, with 18 bases between. This CDR3 is built from 18 residues. Based on the CDR3 plus reference TRBV2 and TRBJ1-4, the full variable domain is EPEVTQTPSHQVTQMGQEVILRCVPISNHLYFYWYRQILGQKVEFLVSFYNNEISEKSEIFDDQFSVERPDGSNFTLKIRSTKLEDSAMYFCASSVGTGPATTNEKLFFGSGTQLSVL.

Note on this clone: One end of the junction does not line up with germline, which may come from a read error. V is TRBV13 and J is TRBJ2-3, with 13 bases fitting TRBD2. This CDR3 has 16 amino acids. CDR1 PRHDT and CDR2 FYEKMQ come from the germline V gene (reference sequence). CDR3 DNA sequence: TGTGCCGGCAGCTACGGACTAGCGGGGGCCACAGATACGCAGTATTTT. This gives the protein CAGSYGLAGATDTQYF.

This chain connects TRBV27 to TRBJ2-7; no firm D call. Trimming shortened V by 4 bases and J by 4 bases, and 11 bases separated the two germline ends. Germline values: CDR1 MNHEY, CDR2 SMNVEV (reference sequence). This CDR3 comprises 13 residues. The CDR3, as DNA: TGTGCCAGCAGTTCGCTCCCGGTTTACGAGCAGTACTTC. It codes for CASSSLPVYEQYF.

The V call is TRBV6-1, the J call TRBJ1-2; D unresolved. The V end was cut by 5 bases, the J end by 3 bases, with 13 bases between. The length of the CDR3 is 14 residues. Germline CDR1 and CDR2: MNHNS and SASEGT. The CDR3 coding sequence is TGTGCCAGCAGTTATGCGGGAAACTACTATGGCTACACCTTC. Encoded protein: CASSYAGNYYGYTF.

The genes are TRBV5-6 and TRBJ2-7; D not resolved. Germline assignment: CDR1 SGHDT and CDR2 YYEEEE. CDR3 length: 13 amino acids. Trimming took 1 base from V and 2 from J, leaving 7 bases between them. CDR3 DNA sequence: TGTGCCAGCAGCTTGTTCCAGACCTACGAGCAGTACTTC. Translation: CASSLFQTYEQYF.

CDR3 loop: CASSFSYIQYF. The CDR3 bases are TGTGCCAGCAGCTTTAGTTACATTCAGTACTTC. V gene TRBV7-2 combines with J gene TRBJ2-4; D call uncertain. Germline CDR1 is SGHTA and CDR2 is FQGNSA. The V and J ends lost 3 bases and 8 bases respectively, with 5 bases between them. This CDR3 is built from 11 residues. The full variable domain, with the rest looked up from reference TRBV7-2 and TRBJ2-4, is GAGVSQSPSNKVTEKGKDVELRCDPISGHTALYWYRQSLGQGLEFLIYFQGNSAPDKSGLPSDRFSAERTGGSVSTLTIQRTQQEDSAVYLCASSFSYIQYFGAGTRLSVL.

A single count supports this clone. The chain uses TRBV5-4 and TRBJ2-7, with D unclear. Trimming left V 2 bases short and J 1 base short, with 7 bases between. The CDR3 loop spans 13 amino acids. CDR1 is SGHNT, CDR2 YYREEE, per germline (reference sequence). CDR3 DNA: TGTGCCAGCAGCTTTGGGGAATCCTACGAGCAGTACTTC. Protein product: CASSFGESYEQYF.

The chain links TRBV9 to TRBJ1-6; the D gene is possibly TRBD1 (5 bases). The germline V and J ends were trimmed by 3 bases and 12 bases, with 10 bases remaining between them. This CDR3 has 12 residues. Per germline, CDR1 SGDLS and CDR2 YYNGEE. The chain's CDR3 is CASSGGEGPLHF. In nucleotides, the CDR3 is TGTGCCAGCAGCGGGGGGGAAGGACCCCTCCACTTT.

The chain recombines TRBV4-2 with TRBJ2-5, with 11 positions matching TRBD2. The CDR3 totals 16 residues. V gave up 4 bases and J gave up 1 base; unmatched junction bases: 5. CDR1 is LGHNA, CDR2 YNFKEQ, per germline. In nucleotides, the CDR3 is TGTGCCAGCAGCCCCGGACTAGCGGGCCGCCAAGAGACCCAGTACTTC. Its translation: CASSPGLAGRQETQYF.

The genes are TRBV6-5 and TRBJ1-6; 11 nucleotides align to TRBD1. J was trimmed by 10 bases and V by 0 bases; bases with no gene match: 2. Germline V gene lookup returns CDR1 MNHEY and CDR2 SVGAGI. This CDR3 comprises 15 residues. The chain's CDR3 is CASSYSGQGGSPLHF. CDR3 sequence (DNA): TGTGCCAGCAGTTACTCGGGACAGGGGGGCTCACCCCTCCACTTT.

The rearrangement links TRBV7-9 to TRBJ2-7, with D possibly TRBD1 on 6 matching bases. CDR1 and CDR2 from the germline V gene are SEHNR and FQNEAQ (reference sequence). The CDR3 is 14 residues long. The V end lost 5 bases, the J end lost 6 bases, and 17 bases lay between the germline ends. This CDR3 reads CASSIDYRDGEQYF. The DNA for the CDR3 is TGTGCCAGCAGCATCGATTACAGGGATGGCGAGCAGTACTTC.

The DNA for the CDR3 is TGTGCCAGCAGCGTAGGTAGCGGGGGACTTACAGATACGCAGTATTTT. Encoded protein: CASSVGSGGLTDTQYF. The J gene is TRBJ2-3, the V gene TRBV9; 9 nucleotides match TRBD2. V was clipped by 0 bases and J by 3 bases; unmatched bases: 5. The CDR3 contains 16 residues. Germline CDR1 is SGDLS and CDR2 is YYNGEE.

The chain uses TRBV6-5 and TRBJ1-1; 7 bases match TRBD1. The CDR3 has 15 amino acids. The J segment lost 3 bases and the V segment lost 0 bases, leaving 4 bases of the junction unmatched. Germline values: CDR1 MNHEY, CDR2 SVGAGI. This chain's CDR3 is CASSYSAGGYTEAFF. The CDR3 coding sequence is TGTGCCAGCAGTTACTCGGCAGGGGGGTACACTGAAGCTTTCTTT.

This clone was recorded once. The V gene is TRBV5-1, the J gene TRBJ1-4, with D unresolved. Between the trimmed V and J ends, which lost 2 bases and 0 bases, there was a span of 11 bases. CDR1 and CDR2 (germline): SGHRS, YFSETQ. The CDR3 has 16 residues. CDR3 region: CASSFAGYSTNEKLFF. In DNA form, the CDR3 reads TGCGCCAGCAGCTTTGCGGGGTACTCAACTAATGAAAAACTGTTTTTT.

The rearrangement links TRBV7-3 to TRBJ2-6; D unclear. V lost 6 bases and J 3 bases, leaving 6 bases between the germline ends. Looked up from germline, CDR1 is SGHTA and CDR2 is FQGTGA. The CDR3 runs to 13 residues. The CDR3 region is CASRFNGANVLTF. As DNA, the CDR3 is TGTGCCAGCAGGTTTAATGGGGCCAACGTCCTGACTTTC. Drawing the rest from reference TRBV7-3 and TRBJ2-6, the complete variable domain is GAGVSQTPSNKVTEKGKYVELRCDPISGHTALYWYRQSLGQGPEFLIYFQGTGAADDSGLPNDRFFAVRPEGSVSTLKIQRTERGDSAVYLCASRFNGANVLTFGAGSRLTVL.

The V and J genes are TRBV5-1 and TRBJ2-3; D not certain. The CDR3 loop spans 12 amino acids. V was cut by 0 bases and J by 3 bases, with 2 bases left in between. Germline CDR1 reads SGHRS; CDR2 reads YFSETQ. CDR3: CASSLATDTQYF. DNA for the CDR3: TGCGCCAGCAGCTTGGCGACAGATACGCAGTATTTT.

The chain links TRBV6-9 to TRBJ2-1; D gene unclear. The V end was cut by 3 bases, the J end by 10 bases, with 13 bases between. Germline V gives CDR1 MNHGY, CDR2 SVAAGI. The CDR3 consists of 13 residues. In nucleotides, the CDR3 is TGTGCCAGCAGTTACTCGGGCGAATGGGAGCAGTTCTTC. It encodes CASSYSGEWEQFF.

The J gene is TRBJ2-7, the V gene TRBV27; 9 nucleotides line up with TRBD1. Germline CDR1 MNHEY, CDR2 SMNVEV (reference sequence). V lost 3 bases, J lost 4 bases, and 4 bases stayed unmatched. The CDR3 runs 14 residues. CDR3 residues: CASSFSDRGYEQYF. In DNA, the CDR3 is TGTGCCAGCAGTTTTTCGGACAGGGGTTACGAGCAGTACTTC.